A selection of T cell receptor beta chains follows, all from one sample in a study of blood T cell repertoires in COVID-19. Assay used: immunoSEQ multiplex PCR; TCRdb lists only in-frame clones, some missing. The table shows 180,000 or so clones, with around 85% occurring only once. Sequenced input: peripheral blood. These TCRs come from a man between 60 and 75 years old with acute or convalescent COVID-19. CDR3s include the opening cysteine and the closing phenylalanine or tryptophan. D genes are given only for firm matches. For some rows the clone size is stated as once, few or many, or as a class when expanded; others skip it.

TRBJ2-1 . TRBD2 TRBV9 TGTGCCAGCAGCGTGGGACTAGCGGAGTACAATGAGCAGTTCTTC CASSVGLAEYNEQFF
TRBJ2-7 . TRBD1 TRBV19 TGTGCCAGTAGTATTCAGGGACAGGGGGGTGCCTACGAGCAGTACTTC CASSIQGQGGAYEQYF
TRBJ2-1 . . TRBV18 TGTGCCAGCTCACCAACTAGCAGTTACAATGAGCAGTTCTTC CASSPTSSYNEQFF
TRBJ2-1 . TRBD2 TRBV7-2 TGTGCCAGCAGCCGCCGGACTAGCGGGATTTCCTACAATGAGCAGTTCTTC CASSRRTSGISYNEQFF
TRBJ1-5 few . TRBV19 TGTGCCAGTAGTATAGTCGCCGACACCTATCAGCCCCAGCATTTT CASSIVADTYQPQHF
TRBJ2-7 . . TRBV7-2 TGTGCCAGCAGCTCTACTGGGGGGGCGAGGGAGCAGTACTTC CASSSTGGAREQYF
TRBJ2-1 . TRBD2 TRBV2 TGTGCCAGCATGCAGACTAGCGGGAGTTTAAACAATGAGCAGTTCTTC CASMQTSGSLNNEQFF
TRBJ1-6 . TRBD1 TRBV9 TGTGCCAGCAGCCAGAACCTCGGACAGGGCGGTAGCTCACCCCTCCACTTT CASSQNLGQGGSSPLHF
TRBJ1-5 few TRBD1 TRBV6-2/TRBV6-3 TGTGCCAGCAGTTACCCCGGACAGGGTAGCCAGCCCCAGCATTTT CASSYPGQGSQPQHF
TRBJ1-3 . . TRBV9 TGTGCCAGCAGCGTTAGAGGGTTCTCTGGAAACACCATATATTTT CASSVRGFSGNTIYF
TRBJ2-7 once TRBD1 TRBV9 TGTGCCAGCACCTCCCAGGGGGCGGGTCCGGCCGAGCAGTACTTC CASTSQGAGPAEQYF
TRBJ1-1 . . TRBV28 TGTGCCAGCGGGCTCACGGTGACTGAAGCTTTCTTT CASGLTVTEAFF
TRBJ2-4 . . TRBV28 TGTGCCAGCAGTTTGGGTAGCGGAGCCAAAAACATTCAGTACTTC CASSLGSGAKNIQYF
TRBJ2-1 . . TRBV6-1 TGTGCCAGCAGTGAAGTCCTCGGAGCTGAGCAGTTCTTC CASSEVLGAEQFF
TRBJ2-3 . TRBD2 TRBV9 TGTGCCAGCAGCCCCGGAAGTAGCGGGATCGCAGATACGCAGTATTTT CASSPGSSGIADTQYF
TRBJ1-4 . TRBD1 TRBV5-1 TGCGCCTCCGCTCGGGACAGGGGGAATGAAAAACTGTTTTTT CASARDRGNEKLFF
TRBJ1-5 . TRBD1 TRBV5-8 TGTGCCAGCAGCTTTCGGGGGACAGAGAATCAGCCCCAGCATTTT CASSFRGTENQPQHF
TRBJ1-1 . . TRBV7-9 TGTGCCAGCAAAGATGGACAAACGAACACTGAAGCTTTCTTT CASKDGQTNTEAFF
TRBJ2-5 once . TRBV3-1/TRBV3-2 TGTGCCAGCAGCCTCACAAGCGGTTACCAAGAGACCCAGTACTTC CASSLTSGYQETQYF
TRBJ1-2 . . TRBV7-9 TGTGCCAGCAGCCCTGACACTAACTATGGCTACACCTTC CASSPDTNYGYTF
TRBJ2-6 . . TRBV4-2 TGTGCCAGCAGCCGTGACGCCTGGAGCTCTGGGGCCAACGTCCTGACTTTC CASSRDAWSSGANVLTF
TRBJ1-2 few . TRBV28 TGTGCCACCCCGGACACCCTCGGGTTCGGCTACACCTTC CATPDTLGFGYTF
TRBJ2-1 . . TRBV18 TGTGCCAGCTCACCATTGGAGGGAGCGGTCCATGAGCAGTTCTTC CASSPLEGAVHEQFF
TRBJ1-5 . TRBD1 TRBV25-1 TGTGCCAGCAGTGACGCGGGACAGCCTAGCAATCAGCCCCAGCATTTT CASSDAGQPSNQPQHF
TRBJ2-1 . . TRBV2 TGTGCCAGCAGTGAAGCGCGGTGGCAGTTCTTC CASSEARWQFF
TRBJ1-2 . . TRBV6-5 TGTGCCAGCAGTTACGGTGGGACAACCACTAACTATGGCTACACCTTC CASSYGGTTTNYGYTF
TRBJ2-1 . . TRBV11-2 TGTGCCAGCAGCTTTGCACTCTCCTACAATGAGCAGTTCTTC CASSFALSYNEQFF